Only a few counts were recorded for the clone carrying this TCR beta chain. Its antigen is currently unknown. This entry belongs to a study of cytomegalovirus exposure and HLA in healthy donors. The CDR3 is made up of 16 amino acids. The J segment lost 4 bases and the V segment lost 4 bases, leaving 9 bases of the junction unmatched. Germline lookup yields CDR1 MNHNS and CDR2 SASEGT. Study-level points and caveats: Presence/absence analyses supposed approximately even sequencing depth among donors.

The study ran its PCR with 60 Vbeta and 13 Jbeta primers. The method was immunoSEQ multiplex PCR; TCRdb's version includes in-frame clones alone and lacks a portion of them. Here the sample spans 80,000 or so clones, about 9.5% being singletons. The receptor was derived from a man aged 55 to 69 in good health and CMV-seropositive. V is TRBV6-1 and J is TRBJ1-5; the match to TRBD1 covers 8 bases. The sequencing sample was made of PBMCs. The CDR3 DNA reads TGTGCCAGCAGTGGGACCGGGACAGGTGCGAATCAGCCCCAGCATTTT. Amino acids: CASSGTGTGANQPQHF.